The entry below gives a single T cell receptor beta chain sequence along with its context. The data stem from a study of long-term antiretroviral therapy in people with HIV. The V end was cut by 0 bases, the J end by 6 bases, with 9 bases between. In germline, CDR1 is SGHVS, CDR2 FNYEAQ. This CDR3 is built from 13 residues. Investigators performed immunoSEQ version v3.0 at survey level. Some clones are missing from TCRdb's copy, which holds only in-frame ones; the method was immunoSEQ multiplex PCR. This sample has more than 25,000 clones, with 80% to 90% found just once. The sequence was collected from a man aged 50 to 59 with HIV. This material consisted of unsorted PBMCs, taken 3.2 years before starting antiretroviral therapy. The chain uses TRBV7-6 and TRBJ2-7; D is unclear. The CDR3: CASSLALSREQYF. The CDR3 coding sequence is TGTGCCAGCAGCTTAGCCCTTTCCCGCGAGCAGTACTTC.